This entry lists 16 T cell receptor beta chains sequenced from one sample in a study of blood T cell repertoires in COVID-19. Sequenced by immunoSEQ multiplex PCR; TCRdb stores in-frame clones only, minus some. In the table there are approximately 270,000 clones, about 89% of which are singletons. Sequenced sample: peripheral blood. Source of these receptors: a man in his forties with active or convalescent COVID-19.

This rearrangement joins TRBV7-2 to TRBJ2-2; TRBD1 matches 8 bases. J gave up 6 bases and V 5 bases, and 5 bases lay outside the gene matches. Germline V gives CDR1 SGHTA, CDR2 FQGNSA. The CDR3 extends over 14 amino acids. The DNA of the CDR3 is TGTGCCAGCAGCGGACAGGGTAGATCCGGGGAGCTGTTTTTT. Protein sequence: CASSGQGRSGELFF.

The gene calls are TRBV28 and TRBJ1-1; D possibly corresponds to TRBD1 (5 bases). Trimming took off 5 bases at V and 6 bases at J, with 16 bases between the two ends. The CDR3 spans 14 residues. Germline CDR1 reads MDHEN; CDR2 reads SYDVKM. CDR3 amino acids: CASSTNRRFAEAFF. DNA for the CDR3: TGTGCCAGCAGTACCAACAGGAGATTCGCTGAAGCTTTCTTT.

This clone was recorded a few times. The chain recombines TRBV9 with TRBJ1-5; possible D gene TRBD1, 6 bases. Germline values: CDR1 SGDLS, CDR2 YYNGEE. This CDR3 comprises 13 residues. V lost 5 bases, J lost 7 bases, and 13 bases lay in between. This CDR3 reads CASSFTGSQPQHF. As DNA, the CDR3 is TGTGCCAGCAGTTTCACAGGGAGCCAGCCCCAGCATTTT.

The V gene is TRBV30, the J gene TRBJ2-2; unclear D gene. This CDR3 region has 13 residues. The ends were cut back, 0 bases at V and 3 bases at J, with 5 bases in the middle. In germline, CDR1 is GTSNPN, CDR2 SVGIG (reference sequence). In nucleotides, the CDR3 is TGTGCCTGGAGTGTGGCTTACACCGGGGAGCTGTTTTTT. Translation gives CAWSVAYTGELFF.

The CDR3 nucleotides are TGTGCCAGCAGTCAGCAGGGGGACTCTGAAGCTTTCTTT. As protein: CASSQQGDSEAFF. This chain joins TRBV5-5 and TRBJ1-1, with TRBD1 matching 7 bases. This CDR3 is built from 13 residues. V lost 5 bases to trimming and J lost 6 bases; unmatched junction nucleotides: 7. Germline V gene sequence: CDR1 SGHKS, CDR2 YYEKEE (reference sequence).

The chain recombines TRBV27 with TRBJ2-7; D gene uncertain. The V end was cut by 5 bases, the J end by 3 bases, with 5 bases between. This CDR3 region has 11 residues. Germline CDR1 is MNHEY and CDR2 is SMNVEV (reference sequence). The CDR3 spells CASSQNYEQYF. CDR3 nucleotide sequence: TGTGCCAGCAGTCAGAACTACGAGCAGTACTTC.

This clone has only one observation. The chain has TRBV10-3 and TRBJ2-7; tentative D call: TRBD1 (6 bases). Germline V gene sequence: CDR1 ENHRY, CDR2 SYGVKD. The CDR3 totals 11 residues. Trimming pared 5 bases from V and 4 bases from J, leaving 6 bases between. The CDR3 loop is CAISTGYEQYF. In DNA form, the CDR3 reads TGTGCCATCAGTACAGGGTACGAGCAGTACTTC.

The chain couples TRBV27 to TRBJ1-3; D uncertain. The CDR3 totals 14 residues. V lost 2 bases and J lost 2, with 7 bases in between. In germline, CDR1 is MNHEY, CDR2 SMNVEV (reference sequence). The DNA for the CDR3 is TGTGCCAGCAGTTTAGTGGGAGCTGGAAACACCATATATTTT. Protein: CASSLVGAGNTIYF.

This sequence joins TRBV6-5 and TRBJ2-6; the D is unclear. Germline V gene lookup returns CDR1 MNHEY and CDR2 SVGAGI. There are 16 residues in the CDR3. V was cut by 1 base and J by 0 bases, with 7 bases left in between. DNA for the CDR3: TGTGCCAGCAGTTACTTGGGCAGCTCTGGGGCCAACGTCCTGACTTTC. Translating gives CASSYLGSSGANVLTF.

The V and J genes are TRBV7-9 and TRBJ2-7; 8 bases align to TRBD2. The germline V gene encodes CDR1 SEHNR and CDR2 FQNEAQ (reference sequence). The junction had 4 bases not matched to a gene; V was cut back by 4 bases and J by 2 bases. The CDR3 is made up of 14 amino acids. CDR3 nucleotide sequence: TGTGCCAGCAGCTCTTTCGGGGGGGCCTACGAGCAGTACTTC. It is translated as CASSSFGGAYEQYF.

V gene TRBV2 combines with J gene TRBJ2-7; 9 bases line up with TRBD2. Losses at the gene ends were 6 bases for V and 3 bases for J; bases not matched to a gene: 3. The length of the CDR3 is 13 residues. Germline CDR1 and CDR2: SNHLY and FYNNEI. This CDR3 reads CASSLAGHYEQYF. CDR3 in DNA: TGTGCCAGCAGCCTAGCGGGGCACTACGAGCAGTACTTC.

The chain is built from TRBV27 and TRBJ2-3; 8 nucleotides match TRBD1. Trimming at V came to 5 bases and at J to 3 bases, leaving 13 bases not matched to a gene. Germline values: CDR1 MNHEY, CDR2 SMNVEV (reference sequence). The CDR3 is 17 amino acids. CDR3 residues: CASSLRYGQGGTDTQYF. The CDR3 DNA is TGTGCCAGCAGTCTACGATACGGACAGGGCGGGACAGATACGCAGTATTTT.

V usage is TRBV5-5 and J usage is TRBJ1-5; D gene unclear. CDR3 size: 14 residues. The V and J ends lost 6 bases and 2 bases respectively, with 12 bases between them. Looked up from germline, CDR1 is SGHKS and CDR2 is YYEKEE (reference sequence). CDR3: CASNFSGGNQPQHF. The CDR3 DNA reads as TGTGCCAGCAACTTTAGCGGGGGCAATCAGCCCCAGCATTTT.

The chain combines TRBV5-1 with TRBJ1-6, with TRBD1 identical over 9 bases. The CDR3 extends over 15 amino acids. CDR1 is SGHRS, CDR2 YFSETQ, per germline. The J segment lost 7 bases and the V segment lost 4 bases, leaving 6 bases of the junction unmatched. CDR3 sequence (DNA): TGCGCCAGCAGCCCGTGGACAGGGGAGAATTCACCCCTCCACTTT. Its translation: CASSPWTGENSPLHF.

CDR3 sequence: CAWSATRTQGYNSPLHF. Written as DNA, the CDR3 is TGTGCCTGGAGTGCCACCCGAACGCAGGGCTATAATTCACCCCTCCACTTT. This sequence joins TRBV30 and TRBJ1-6; tentatively, D is TRBD1 (5 bases). With 1 base removed from V and 3 bases from J, the gap between germline ends came to 16 bases. CDR3 length: 17 residues. Germline CDR1 and CDR2: GTSNPN and SVGIG (reference sequence).

V and J are TRBV6-5 and TRBJ2-3, with D perhaps TRBD2 (6 bases). Germline V gene lookup returns CDR1 MNHEY and CDR2 SVGAGI. Trimming removed 6 bases from V and 3 bases from J, with 13 bases in between. The CDR3 extends over 14 amino acids. CDR3 sequence (DNA): TGTGCCAGCAGGTCGACTAGACGTACAGATACGCAGTATTTT. It codes for CASRSTRRTDTQYF.